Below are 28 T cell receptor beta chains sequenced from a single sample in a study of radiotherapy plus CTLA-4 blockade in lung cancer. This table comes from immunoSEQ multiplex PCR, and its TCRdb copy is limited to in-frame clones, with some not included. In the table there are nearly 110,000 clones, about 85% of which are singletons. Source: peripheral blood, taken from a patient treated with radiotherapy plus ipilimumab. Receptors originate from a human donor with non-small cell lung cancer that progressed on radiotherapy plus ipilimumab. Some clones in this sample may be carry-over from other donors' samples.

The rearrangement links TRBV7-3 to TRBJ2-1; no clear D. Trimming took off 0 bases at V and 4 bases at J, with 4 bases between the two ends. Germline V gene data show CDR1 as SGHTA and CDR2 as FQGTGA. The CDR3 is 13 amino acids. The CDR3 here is CASSLTTYNEQFF. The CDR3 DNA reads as TGTGCCAGCAGCTTAACTACGTACAATGAGCAGTTCTTC.

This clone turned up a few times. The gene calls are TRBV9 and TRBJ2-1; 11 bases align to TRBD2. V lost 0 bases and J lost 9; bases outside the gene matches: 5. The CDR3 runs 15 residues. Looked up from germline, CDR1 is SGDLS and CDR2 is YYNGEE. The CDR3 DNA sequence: TGTGCCAGCAGCGTAGTAGCGGGGGGGCCAGGTGAGCAGTTCTTC. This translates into CASSVVAGGPGEQFF.

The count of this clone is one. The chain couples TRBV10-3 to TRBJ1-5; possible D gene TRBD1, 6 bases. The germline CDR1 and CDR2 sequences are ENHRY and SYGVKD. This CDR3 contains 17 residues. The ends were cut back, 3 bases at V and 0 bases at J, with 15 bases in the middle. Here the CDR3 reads CAISELEGVDSNQPQHF. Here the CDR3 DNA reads TGTGCCATCAGTGAACTTGAGGGGGTGGATAGCAATCAGCCCCAGCATTTT.

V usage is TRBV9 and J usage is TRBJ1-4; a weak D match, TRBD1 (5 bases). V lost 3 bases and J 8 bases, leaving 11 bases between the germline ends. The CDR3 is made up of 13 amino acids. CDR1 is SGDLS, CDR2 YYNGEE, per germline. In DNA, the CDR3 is TGTGCCAGCAGCGGCGCCGGGGGGGAAAAACTGTTTTTT. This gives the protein CASSGAGGEKLFF.

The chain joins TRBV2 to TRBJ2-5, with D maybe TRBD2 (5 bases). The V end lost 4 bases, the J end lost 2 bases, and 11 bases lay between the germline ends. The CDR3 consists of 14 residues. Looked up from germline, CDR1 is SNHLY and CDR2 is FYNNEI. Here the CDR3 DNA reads TGTGCCAGCAGTGGGAGGCTGCTTCAAGAGACCCAGTACTTC. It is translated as CASSGRLLQETQYF.

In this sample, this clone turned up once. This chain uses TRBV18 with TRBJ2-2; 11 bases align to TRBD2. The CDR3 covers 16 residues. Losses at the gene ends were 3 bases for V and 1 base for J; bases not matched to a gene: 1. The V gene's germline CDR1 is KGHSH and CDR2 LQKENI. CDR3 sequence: CASSPGLAGNTGELFF. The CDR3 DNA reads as TGTGCCAGCTCACCCGGACTAGCGGGGAACACCGGGGAGCTGTTTTTT. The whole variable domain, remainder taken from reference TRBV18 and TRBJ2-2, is NAGVMQNPRHLVRRRGQEARLRCSPMKGHSHVYWYRQLPEEGLKFMVYLQKENIIDESGMPKERFSAEFPKEGPSILRIQQVVRGDSAAYFCASSPGLAGNTGELFFGEGSRLTVL.

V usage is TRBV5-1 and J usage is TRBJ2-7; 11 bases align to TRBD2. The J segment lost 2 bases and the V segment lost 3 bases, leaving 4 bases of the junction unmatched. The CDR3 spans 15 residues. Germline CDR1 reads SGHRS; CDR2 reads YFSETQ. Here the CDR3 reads CASSSLAGGTYEQYF. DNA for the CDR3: TGCGCCAGCAGCTCGCTAGCGGGGGGTACCTACGAGCAGTACTTC.

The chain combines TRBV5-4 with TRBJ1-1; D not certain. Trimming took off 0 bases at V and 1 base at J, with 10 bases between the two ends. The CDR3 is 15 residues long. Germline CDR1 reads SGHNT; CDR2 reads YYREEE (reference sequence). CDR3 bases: TGTGCCAGCAGCTTGGATCCGGCCCCGAACACTGAAGCTTTCTTT. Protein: CASSLDPAPNTEAFF. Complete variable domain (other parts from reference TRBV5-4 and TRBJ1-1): ETGVTQSPTHLIKTRGQQVTLRCSSQSGHNTVSWYQQALGQGPQFIFQYYREEENGRGNFPPRFSGLQFPNYSSELNVNALELDDSALYLCASSLDPAPNTEAFFGQGTRLTVV.

The chain's CDR3 is CASSLVAGGPGETQYF. CDR3 DNA: TGTGCCAGCAGCTTAGTAGCGGGGGGGCCTGGAGAGACCCAGTACTTC. The V gene is TRBV7-2, the J gene TRBJ2-5; 11 bases are shared with TRBD2. The CDR3 length is 16 residues. J lost 4 bases, V lost 1 base, and 5 bases had no gene match. Germline values: CDR1 SGHTA, CDR2 FQGNSA.

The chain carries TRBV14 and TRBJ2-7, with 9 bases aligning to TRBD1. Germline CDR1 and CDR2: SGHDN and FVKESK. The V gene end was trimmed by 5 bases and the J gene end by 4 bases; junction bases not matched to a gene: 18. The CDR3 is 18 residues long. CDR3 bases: TGTGCCAGCAGCAAGAGGGGGACAGGGTTGTACCCACGTTACGAGCAGTACTTC. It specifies CASSKRGTGLYPRYEQYF.

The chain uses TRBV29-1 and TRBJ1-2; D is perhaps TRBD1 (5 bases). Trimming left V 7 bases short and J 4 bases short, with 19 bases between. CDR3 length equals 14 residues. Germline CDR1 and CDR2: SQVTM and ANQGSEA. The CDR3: CSAGGVRAGYGYTF. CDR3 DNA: TGCAGCGCTGGGGGGGTTAGGGCGGGCTATGGCTACACCTTC.

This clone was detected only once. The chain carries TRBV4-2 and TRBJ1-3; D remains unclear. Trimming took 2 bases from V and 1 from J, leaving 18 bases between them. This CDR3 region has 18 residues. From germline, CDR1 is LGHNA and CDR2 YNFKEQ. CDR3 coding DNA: TGTGCCAGCAGCCAAAAATCCCCCCTTTCAGGATCTGGAAACACCATATATTTT. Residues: CASSQKSPLSGSGNTIYF.

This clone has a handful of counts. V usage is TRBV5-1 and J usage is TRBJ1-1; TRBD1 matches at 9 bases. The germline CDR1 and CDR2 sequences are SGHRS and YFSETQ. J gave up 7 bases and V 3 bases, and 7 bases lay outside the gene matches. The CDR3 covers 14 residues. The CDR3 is CASSSKGQGFEAFF. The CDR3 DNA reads TGCGCCAGCAGCTCCAAAGGACAGGGGTTTGAAGCTTTCTTT. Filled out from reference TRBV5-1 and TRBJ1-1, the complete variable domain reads KAGVTQTPRYLIKTRGQQVTLSCSPISGHRSVSWYQQTPGQGLQFLFEYFSETQRNKGNFPGRFSGRQFSNSRSEMNVSTLELGDSALYLCASSSKGQGFEAFFGQGTRLTVV.

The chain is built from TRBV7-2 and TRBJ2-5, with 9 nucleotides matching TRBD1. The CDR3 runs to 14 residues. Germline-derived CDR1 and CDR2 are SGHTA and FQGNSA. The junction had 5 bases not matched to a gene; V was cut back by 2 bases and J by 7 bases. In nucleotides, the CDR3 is TGTGCCAGCAGCTTATACAGGGGGCCTGGGACCCAGTACTTC. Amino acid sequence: CASSLYRGPGTQYF.

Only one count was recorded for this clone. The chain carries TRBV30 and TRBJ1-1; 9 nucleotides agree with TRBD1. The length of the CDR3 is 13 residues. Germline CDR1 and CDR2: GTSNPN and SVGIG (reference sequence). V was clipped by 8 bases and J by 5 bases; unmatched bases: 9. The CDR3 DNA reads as TGTGCCGCGATCCGGGACAGGGTAACTGAAGCTTTCTTT. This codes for CAAIRDRVTEAFF. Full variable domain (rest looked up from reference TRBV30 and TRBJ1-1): SQTIHQWPATLVQPVGSPLSLECTVEGTSNPNLYWYRQAAGRGLQLLFYSVGIGQISSEVPQNLSASRPQDRQFILSSKKLLLSDSGFYLCAAIRDRVTEAFFGQGTRLTVV.

The CDR3 protein is CASSILRYSNQPQHF. CDR3 bases: TGTGCCAGCAGCATCCTCAGATATAGCAATCAGCCCCAGCATTTT. This chain links TRBV7-8 with TRBJ1-5; D uncertain. Trimming took off 5 bases at V and 0 bases at J, with 11 bases between the two ends. CDR1 SGHVS and CDR2 FQNEAQ come from the germline V gene. The CDR3 length is 15 residues.

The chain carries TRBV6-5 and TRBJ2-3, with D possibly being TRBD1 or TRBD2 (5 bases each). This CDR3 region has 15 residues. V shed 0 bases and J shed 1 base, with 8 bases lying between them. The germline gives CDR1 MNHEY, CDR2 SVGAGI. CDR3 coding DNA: TGTGCCAGCAGTTACTCGGGACGGGGCACAGATACGCAGTATTTT. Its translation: CASSYSGRGTDTQYF.

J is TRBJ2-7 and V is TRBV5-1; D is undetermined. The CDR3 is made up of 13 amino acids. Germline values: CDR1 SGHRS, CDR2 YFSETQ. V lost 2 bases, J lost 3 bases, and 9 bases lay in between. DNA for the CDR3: TGCGCCAGCAGCTTATTACCTGGCTACGAGCAGTACTTC. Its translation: CASSLLPGYEQYF.

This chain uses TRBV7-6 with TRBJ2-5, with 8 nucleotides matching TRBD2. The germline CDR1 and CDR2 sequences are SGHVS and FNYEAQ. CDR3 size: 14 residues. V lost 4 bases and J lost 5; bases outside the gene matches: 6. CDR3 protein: CASSSGGSGETQYF. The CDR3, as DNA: TGTGCCAGCAGCTCGGGGGGGAGTGGGGAGACCCAGTACTTC. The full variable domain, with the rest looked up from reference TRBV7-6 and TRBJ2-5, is GAGVSQSPRYKVTKRGQDVALRCDPISGHVSLYWYRQALGQGPEFLTYFNYEAQQDKSGLPNDRFSAERPEGSISTLTIQRTEQRDSAMYRCASSSGGSGETQYFGPGTRLLVL.

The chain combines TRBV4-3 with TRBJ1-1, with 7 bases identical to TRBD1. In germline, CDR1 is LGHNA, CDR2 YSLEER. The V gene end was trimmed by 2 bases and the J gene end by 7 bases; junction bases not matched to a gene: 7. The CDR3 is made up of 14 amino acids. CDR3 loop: CASSQYQGGLEAFF. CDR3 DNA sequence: TGCGCCAGCAGCCAATATCAGGGGGGTCTTGAAGCTTTCTTT.

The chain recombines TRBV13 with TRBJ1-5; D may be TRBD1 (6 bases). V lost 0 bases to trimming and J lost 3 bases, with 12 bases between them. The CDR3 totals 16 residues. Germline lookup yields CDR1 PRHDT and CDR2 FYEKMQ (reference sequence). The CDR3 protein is CASSLGLGGPNQPQHF. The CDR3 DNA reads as TGTGCCAGCAGCTTAGGCCTCGGGGGCCCCAATCAGCCCCAGCATTTT.

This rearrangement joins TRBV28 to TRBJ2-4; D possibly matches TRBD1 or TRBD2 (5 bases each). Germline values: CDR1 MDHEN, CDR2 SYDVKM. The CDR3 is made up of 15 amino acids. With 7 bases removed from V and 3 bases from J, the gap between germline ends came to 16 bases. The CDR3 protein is CASKLNGGNKNIQYF. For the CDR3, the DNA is TGTGCCAGCAAATTGAATGGGGGAAACAAAAACATTCAGTACTTC.

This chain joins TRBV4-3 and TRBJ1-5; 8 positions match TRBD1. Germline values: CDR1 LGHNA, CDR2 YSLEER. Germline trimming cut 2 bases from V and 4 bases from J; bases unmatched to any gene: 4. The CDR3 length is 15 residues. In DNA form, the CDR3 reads TGCGCCAGCAGCCAAACAGGGGGGGGTAATCAGCCCCAGCATTTT. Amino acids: CASSQTGGGNQPQHF.

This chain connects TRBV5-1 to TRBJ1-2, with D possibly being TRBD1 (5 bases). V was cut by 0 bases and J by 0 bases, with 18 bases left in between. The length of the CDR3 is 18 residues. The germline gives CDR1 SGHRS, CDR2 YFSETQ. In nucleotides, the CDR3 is TGCGCCAGCAGCTTGGAGGTTCAGCGGCAGGGAACTAACTATGGCTACACCTTC. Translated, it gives CASSLEVQRQGTNYGYTF.

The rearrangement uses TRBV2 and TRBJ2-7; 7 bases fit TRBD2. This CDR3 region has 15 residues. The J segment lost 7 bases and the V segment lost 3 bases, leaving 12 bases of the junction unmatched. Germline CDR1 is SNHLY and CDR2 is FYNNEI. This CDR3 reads CASSDKRGRLREQYF. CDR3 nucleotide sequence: TGTGCCAGCAGTGATAAGCGGGGACGTCTACGGGAGCAGTACTTC.

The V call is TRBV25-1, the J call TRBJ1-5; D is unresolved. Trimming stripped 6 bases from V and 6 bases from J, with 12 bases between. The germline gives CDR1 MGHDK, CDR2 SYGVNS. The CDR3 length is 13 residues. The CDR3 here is CASSPPGFQPQHF. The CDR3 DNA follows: TGTGCCAGCAGCCCACCGGGCTTTCAGCCCCAGCATTTT.

The CDR3 nucleotides are TGCGCCAGCAGCCCAAACCCAACAGGGCAAGGCTACACCTTC. It specifies CASSPNPTGQGYTF. V is TRBV4-3 and J is TRBJ1-2, with D perhaps matching TRBD1 (6 bases). Germline V gene data show CDR1 as LGHNA and CDR2 as YSLEER. V was trimmed by 4 bases and J by 8 bases, leaving 17 bases between them. The CDR3 has 14 amino acids.

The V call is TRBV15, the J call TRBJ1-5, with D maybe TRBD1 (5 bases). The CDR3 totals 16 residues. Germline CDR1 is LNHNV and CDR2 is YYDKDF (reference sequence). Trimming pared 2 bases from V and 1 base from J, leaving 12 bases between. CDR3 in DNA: TGTGCCACCAGCAGAAACTGGGAGGGGAGCAATCAGCCCCAGCATTTT. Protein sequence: CATSRNWEGSNQPQHF.